A single T cell receptor (beta chain) is shown here with its context. This entry comes from a study of T cell repertoires in ileal Crohn's disease. Profiling relied on immunoSEQ multiplex PCR, and the TCRdb table lists in-frame clones only, not all of them. The data hold several thousand clones, with 69% observed a single time. Germline-derived CDR1 and CDR2 are MNHEY and SMNVEV (reference sequence). There are 16 residues in the CDR3. V lost 2 bases to trimming and J lost 8 bases, with 19 bases between them. This chain connects TRBV27 to TRBJ2-1, with D perhaps matching TRBD1 (6 bases). The sequence was collected from an adult with Crohn's disease. Material: ileal tissue. The CDR3 protein is CASSLPNREFGDEQFF. The CDR3 DNA reads as TGTGCCAGCAGTTTACCAAACAGGGAGTTCGGGGATGAGCAGTTCTTC.